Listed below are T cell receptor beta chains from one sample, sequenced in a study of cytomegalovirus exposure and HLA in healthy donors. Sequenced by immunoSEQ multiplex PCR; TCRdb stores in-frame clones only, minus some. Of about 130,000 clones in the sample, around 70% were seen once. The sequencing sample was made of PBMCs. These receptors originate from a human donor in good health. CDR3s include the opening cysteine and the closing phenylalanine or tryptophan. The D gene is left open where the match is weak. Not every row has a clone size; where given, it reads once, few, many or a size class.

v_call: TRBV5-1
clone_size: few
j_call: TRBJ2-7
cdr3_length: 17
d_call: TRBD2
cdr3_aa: CASSLGTSGGARDEQYF
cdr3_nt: TGCGCCAGCAGCTTGGGAACTAGCGGGGGGGCGCGTGACGAGCAGTACTTC

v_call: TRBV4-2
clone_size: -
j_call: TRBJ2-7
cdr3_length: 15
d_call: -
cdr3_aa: CASSQDYRETYEQYF
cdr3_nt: TGTGCCAGCAGCCAAGATTATCGGGAAACCTACGAGCAGTACTTC

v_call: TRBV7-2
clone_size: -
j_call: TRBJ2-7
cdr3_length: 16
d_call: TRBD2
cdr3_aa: CASSLGPGTSGYEQYF
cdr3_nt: TGTGCCAGCAGCTTGGGTCCAGGGACTAGCGGTTACGAGCAGTACTTC

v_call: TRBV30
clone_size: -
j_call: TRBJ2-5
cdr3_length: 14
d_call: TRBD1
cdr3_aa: CAWSGTGVQETQYF
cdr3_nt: TGTGCCTGGAGTGGGACAGGGGTTCAAGAGACCCAGTACTTC

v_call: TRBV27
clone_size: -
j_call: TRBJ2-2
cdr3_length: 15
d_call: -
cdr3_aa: CASRRVGMNTGELFF
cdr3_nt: TGTGCCAGCAGGCGGGTGGGTATGAACACCGGGGAGCTGTTTTTT

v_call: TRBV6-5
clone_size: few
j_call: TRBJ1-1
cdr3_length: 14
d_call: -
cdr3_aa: CAAIRDTSNTEAFF
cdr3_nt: TGTGCCGCTATCCGGGACACATCAAACACTGAAGCTTTCTTT

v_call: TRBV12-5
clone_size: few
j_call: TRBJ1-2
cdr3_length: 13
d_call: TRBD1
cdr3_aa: CAPRTGRVYGYTF
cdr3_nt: TGTGCTCCACGGACAGGGCGAGTCTATGGCTACACCTTC

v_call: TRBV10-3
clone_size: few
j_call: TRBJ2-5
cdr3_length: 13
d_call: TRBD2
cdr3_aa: CAISEREVETQYF
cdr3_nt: TGTGCCATCAGTGAGCGGGAGGTGGAGACCCAGTACTTC

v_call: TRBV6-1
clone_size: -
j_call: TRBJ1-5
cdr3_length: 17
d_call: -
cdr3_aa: CASTDATGLGGNQPQHF
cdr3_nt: TGTGCCAGCACTGACGCGACGGGCCTAGGGGGCAATCAGCCCCAGCATTTT

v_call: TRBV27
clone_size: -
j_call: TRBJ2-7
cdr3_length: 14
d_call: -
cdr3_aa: CASSAERRDYEQYF
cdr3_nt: TGTGCCAGCAGTGCTGAGCGGCGAGACTACGAGCAGTACTTC

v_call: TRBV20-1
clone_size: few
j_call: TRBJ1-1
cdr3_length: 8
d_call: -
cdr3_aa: CSARGEDF
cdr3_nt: TGCAGTGCTAGAGGCGAAGATTTT